The rows below give T cell receptor beta chains drawn from one sample of a study of graft-versus-host responses after intestinal transplantation. Sequenced by immunoSEQ multiplex PCR; TCRdb stores in-frame clones only, minus some. Of about 8,900 clones in the sample, under 35% were seen once. The sequenced sample was alloreactive CD8+ T cells from a mixed lymphocyte reaction culture, obtained before transplantation. These TCRs come from a human patient who was an organ donor for intestinal transplantation. The CDR3 runs from the conserved cysteine through the conserved F or W. A D gene is named only where the DNA matches it firmly. Rows give clone size only sometimes, using once, few, many, or a class for an expanded clone.

j_gene: TRBJ1-1; d_gene: -; v_gene: TRBV30; abundance: few; CDR3nt: TGTGCCTGGACCAATGTCATGAACACTGAAGCTTTCTTT; CDR3aa: CAWTNVMNTEAFF
j_gene: TRBJ2-7; d_gene: -; v_gene: TRBV19; abundance: few; CDR3nt: TGTGCCAGTAGTATCGAGGGCTCCTACGAGCAGTACTTC; CDR3aa: CASSIEGSYEQYF
j_gene: TRBJ2-7; d_gene: -; v_gene: TRBV6-1; abundance: -; CDR3nt: TGTGCCAGCAGCCCTCCTAGCTCCTACGAGCAGTACTTC; CDR3aa: CASSPPSSYEQYF
j_gene: TRBJ1-2; d_gene: TRBD1; v_gene: TRBV4-2; abundance: few; CDR3nt: TGTGCCAGCAGCCCCGAGGGACAGGTCTTTGGCTACACCTTC; CDR3aa: CASSPEGQVFGYTF
j_gene: TRBJ2-3; d_gene: TRBD2; v_gene: TRBV27; abundance: medium-sized; CDR3nt: TGTGCCAGCAGTCTTAGCGGGGGGCAAGGGGATACGCAGTATTTT; CDR3aa: CASSLSGGQGDTQYF
j_gene: TRBJ2-7; d_gene: -; v_gene: TRBV6-5; abundance: -; CDR3nt: TGTGCCAGCAGCCACCAGTGGCTTACCGAGCAGTACTTC; CDR3aa: CASSHQWLTEQYF
j_gene: TRBJ1-4; d_gene: TRBD1; v_gene: TRBV7-3; abundance: -; CDR3nt: TGTGCCAGCAGCTTAGACAGGGCGGATGAAAAACTGTTTTTT; CDR3aa: CASSLDRADEKLFF
j_gene: TRBJ2-7; d_gene: -; v_gene: TRBV6-9; abundance: few; CDR3nt: TGTGCCAGCAGTTACGGAGGGGTCGAGCAGTACTTC; CDR3aa: CASSYGGVEQYF
j_gene: TRBJ2-5; d_gene: TRBD2; v_gene: TRBV2; abundance: few; CDR3nt: TGTGCCAGCAGAGAGACTAGCGGGACCCAAGAGACCCAGTACTTC; CDR3aa: CASRETSGTQETQYF
j_gene: TRBJ1-1; d_gene: -; v_gene: TRBV7-6; abundance: -; CDR3nt: TGTGCCAGCAGCTTAGTAGCCGGGGGTGGCATGAACACTGAAGCTTTCTTT; CDR3aa: CASSLVAGGGMNTEAFF
j_gene: TRBJ2-3; d_gene: TRBD2; v_gene: TRBV6-4; abundance: few; CDR3nt: TGTGCCAGCAGCCCAGGGACTATAAGCACAGATACGCAGTATTTT; CDR3aa: CASSPGTISTDTQYF
j_gene: TRBJ1-4; d_gene: -; v_gene: TRBV6-6; abundance: -; CDR3nt: TGTGCCAGCAGTTACGTTGGGGGTACCCATGAAAAACTGTTTTTT; CDR3aa: CASSYVGGTHEKLFF
j_gene: TRBJ2-7; d_gene: -; v_gene: TRBV30; abundance: few; CDR3nt: TGTGCCTGGAGTGTACCCAGACTAGTCCCCTCCTACGAGCAGTACTTC; CDR3aa: CAWSVPRLVPSYEQYF
j_gene: TRBJ2-3; d_gene: TRBD2; v_gene: TRBV30; abundance: -; CDR3nt: TGTGCCTGGAGTGCCAGACTAGCGGGAGGCACAGATACGCAGTATTTT; CDR3aa: CAWSARLAGGTDTQYF
j_gene: TRBJ2-3; d_gene: TRBD2; v_gene: TRBV27; abundance: few; CDR3nt: TGTGCCAGCAGTACAAGCCCCCCGGCGGGGGGTCCCACAGATACGCAGTATTTT; CDR3aa: CASSTSPPAGGPTDTQYF
j_gene: TRBJ2-5; d_gene: TRBD2; v_gene: TRBV6-5; abundance: medium-sized; CDR3nt: TGTGCCAGCACCTTACTAGCGGGAGGAGACGAGACCCAGTACTTC; CDR3aa: CASTLLAGGDETQYF
j_gene: TRBJ1-5; d_gene: -; v_gene: TRBV4-1; abundance: -; CDR3nt: TGCGCCAGCAGCCAGAACCTCGGGGGGCCCCAGCATTTT; CDR3aa: CASSQNLGGPQHF
j_gene: TRBJ2-5; d_gene: -; v_gene: TRBV7-9; abundance: once; CDR3nt: TGTGCCAGCAGCTTGGACTCTAGCGCATCCCTCGGGGAGACCCAGTACTTC; CDR3aa: CASSLDSSASLGETQYF
j_gene: TRBJ2-7; d_gene: -; v_gene: TRBV5-6; abundance: -; CDR3nt: TGTGCCAGCAGCTTTGTGGGTGGGGGGGCCGTGAGGTACGAGCAGTACTTC; CDR3aa: CASSFVGGGAVRYEQYF
j_gene: TRBJ1-5; d_gene: -; v_gene: TRBV5-3; abundance: few; CDR3nt: TGTGCCAGAAGCTTGATTTATTACAGGGCGTTATCAGCCCAGCATTTT; CDR3aa: CARSLIYYRALSAQHF
j_gene: TRBJ2-3; d_gene: -; v_gene: TRBV27; abundance: medium-sized; CDR3nt: TGTGCCAGCAGTTTATGGCAAAGCACAGATACGCAGTATTTT; CDR3aa: CASSLWQSTDTQYF
j_gene: TRBJ2-2; d_gene: TRBD1; v_gene: TRBV2; abundance: few; CDR3nt: TGTGCCAGCAGTTCCCCCGGGACAGGGGGCAGCACCGGGGAGCTGTTTTTT; CDR3aa: CASSSPGTGGSTGELFF
j_gene: TRBJ2-7; d_gene: TRBD2; v_gene: TRBV4-2; abundance: -; CDR3nt: TGTGCCAGCAGCTCCCCACTAGCGGACTCCTACGAGCAGTACTTC; CDR3aa: CASSSPLADSYEQYF
j_gene: TRBJ2-3; d_gene: TRBD1; v_gene: TRBV6-1; abundance: -; CDR3nt: TGTGCCAGCATTGACAGGGGCACAGATACGCAGTATTTT; CDR3aa: CASIDRGTDTQYF
j_gene: TRBJ1-1; d_gene: -; v_gene: TRBV19; abundance: medium-sized; CDR3nt: TGTGCCAGTATTACAGGAGTCGGGGCTTTCTTT; CDR3aa: CASITGVGAFF
j_gene: TRBJ2-7; d_gene: -; v_gene: TRBV11-3; abundance: few; CDR3nt: TGTGCCAGCAGCTTAAAATCCTACGAGCAGTACTTC; CDR3aa: CASSLKSYEQYF
j_gene: TRBJ1-2; d_gene: -; v_gene: TRBV4-3; abundance: many; CDR3nt: TGCGCCAGCAGCCAACAGGGTGGCTACACCTTC; CDR3aa: CASSQQGGYTF
j_gene: TRBJ1-1; d_gene: -; v_gene: TRBV4-1; abundance: -; CDR3nt: TGCGCCAGCAGCCTTGACAGATCCACTGAAGCTTTCTTT; CDR3aa: CASSLDRSTEAFF
j_gene: TRBJ1-1; d_gene: -; v_gene: TRBV11-3; abundance: -; CDR3nt: TGTGCCAGCAACCACAGGGATAACACTGAAGCTTTCTTT; CDR3aa: CASNHRDNTEAFF
j_gene: TRBJ1-4; d_gene: TRBD1; v_gene: TRBV7-9; abundance: -; CDR3nt: TGTGCCAGCAGGGAAATTCCGGGACAGCTTTATGAAAAACTGTTTTTT; CDR3aa: CASREIPGQLYEKLFF
j_gene: TRBJ2-3; d_gene: TRBD2; v_gene: TRBV4-3; abundance: medium-sized; CDR3nt: TGCGCCAGCAGCCAAGATCTCGGAGCGGGGGGGACGGCGCAGTATTTT; CDR3aa: CASSQDLGAGGTAQYF
j_gene: TRBJ2-7; d_gene: TRBD2; v_gene: TRBV19; abundance: -; CDR3nt: TGTGCCAGTAGTCCGGCGGGGGGGCCCTACGAGCAGTACTTC; CDR3aa: CASSPAGGPYEQYF
j_gene: TRBJ1-5; d_gene: TRBD1; v_gene: TRBV4-1; abundance: few; CDR3nt: TGCGCCAGCAGCCAGGGGACAGGTTATCAGCCCCAGCATTTT; CDR3aa: CASSQGTGYQPQHF
j_gene: TRBJ1-5; d_gene: TRBD1; v_gene: TRBV5-4; abundance: -; CDR3nt: TGTGCCAGCAGGAGGGACAGCCGAGGGCCCCAGCATTTT; CDR3aa: CASRRDSRGPQHF
j_gene: TRBJ2-1; d_gene: TRBD2; v_gene: TRBV11-2; abundance: -; CDR3nt: TGTGCCAGCAGCTTAGTGGCTAGCGGGGTAGAGCAGTTCTTC; CDR3aa: CASSLVASGVEQFF
j_gene: TRBJ1-2; d_gene: -; v_gene: TRBV7-2; abundance: few; CDR3nt: TGTGCCAGCAGCTTAGCAGGGAAGAACTATGGCTACACCTTC; CDR3aa: CASSLAGKNYGYTF
j_gene: TRBJ1-3; d_gene: TRBD1; v_gene: TRBV4-3; abundance: few; CDR3nt: TGCGCCAGCAGCCAAGATGGGACAGGGTCCTCTGGAAACACCATATATTTT; CDR3aa: CASSQDGTGSSGNTIYF